A selection of T cell receptor beta chains follows, all from one sample in a study of T cell responses to AZD1222 COVID-19 vaccine. Produced via immunoSEQ multiplex PCR; TCRdb's table is partial and in-frame only. Of tens of thousands of clones in the sample, roughly 90% were seen once. The specimen was peripheral blood, collected on day 0 of MenACWY control vaccination. Source of these receptors: an adult in good health. The CDR3 runs from the conserved cysteine through the conserved F or W. D genes are given only for firm matches.

TRBJ1-1	18	TRBV9	TRBD1	CASSLRDRGLSSLTEAFF
TRBJ2-5	13	TRBV30	-	CAWRRPGPETQYF
TRBJ1-2	15	TRBV10-2	-	CASNPEGRTNYGYTF
TRBJ2-2	13	TRBV10-3	-	CAISGDGTGELFF
TRBJ2-7	18	TRBV5-1	-	CASSFPTTGKRNVDEQYF
TRBJ2-3	13	TRBV7-2	-	CASSFGSTDTQYF
TRBJ2-1	13	TRBV29-1	TRBD2	CSVEVTSGEEQFF
TRBJ1-4	15	TRBV11-2	-	CASSSYQRREEKLFF
TRBJ2-1	15	TRBV6-2/TRBV6-3	TRBD2	CASSYPTSGYNEQFF
TRBJ2-7	13	TRBV7-8	-	CASSSPPTYEQYF
TRBJ2-1	13	TRBV28	TRBD2	CASSFTSGNEQFF
TRBJ2-3	14	TRBV12-5	-	CASGSTPFPDTQYF
TRBJ2-2	16	TRBV18	-	CASSPVESGTTGELFF
TRBJ2-2	15	TRBV7-3	TRBD2	CASSPGLAVSGELFF
TRBJ2-5	13	TRBV7-2	-	CASSLLGRETQYF
TRBJ2-5	14	TRBV10-2	TRBD2	CASRLAGGGETQYF
TRBJ2-5	13	TRBV7-7	TRBD1	CASSTDREETQYF
TRBJ1-3	16	TRBV10-1	-	CASSEAGPPGENTIYF
TRBJ1-2	13	TRBV7-3	-	CASSRDGYYGYTF
TRBJ2-7	15	TRBV7-9	-	CASSLVGVLAYEQYF
TRBJ2-7	13	TRBV6-5	-	CASSFDTTYEQYF
TRBJ2-1	15	TRBV14	-	CASSQGGYSYNEQFF
TRBJ1-1	14	TRBV2	-	CASSVRQRGTEAFF
TRBJ1-1	14	TRBV5-1	-	CASHPASTSTEAFF
TRBJ2-4	14	TRBV19	TRBD1	CASRETGLGNIQYF
TRBJ2-3	17	TRBV27	TRBD2	CASSPPLAGGFSDTQYF
TRBJ2-2	15	TRBV21-1	-	CASSAPQGAGGELFF
TRBJ2-3	15	TRBV11-2	TRBD2	CASSFDSGSLDTQYF
TRBJ1-5	14	TRBV2	-	CASSSGTPNQPQHF
TRBJ2-1	13	TRBV28	-	CASSWDSHNEQFF
TRBJ2-1	12	TRBV7-2	-	CASSFGLNEQFF
TRBJ2-3	16	TRBV9	-	CASSVGSMSVSDTQYF
TRBJ1-5	15	TRBV19	-	CATSLARGGYRPQHF
TRBJ1-3	12	TRBV28	-	CASSLFGNTIYF
TRBJ1-3	12	TRBV25-1	-	CASRQEGATIYF